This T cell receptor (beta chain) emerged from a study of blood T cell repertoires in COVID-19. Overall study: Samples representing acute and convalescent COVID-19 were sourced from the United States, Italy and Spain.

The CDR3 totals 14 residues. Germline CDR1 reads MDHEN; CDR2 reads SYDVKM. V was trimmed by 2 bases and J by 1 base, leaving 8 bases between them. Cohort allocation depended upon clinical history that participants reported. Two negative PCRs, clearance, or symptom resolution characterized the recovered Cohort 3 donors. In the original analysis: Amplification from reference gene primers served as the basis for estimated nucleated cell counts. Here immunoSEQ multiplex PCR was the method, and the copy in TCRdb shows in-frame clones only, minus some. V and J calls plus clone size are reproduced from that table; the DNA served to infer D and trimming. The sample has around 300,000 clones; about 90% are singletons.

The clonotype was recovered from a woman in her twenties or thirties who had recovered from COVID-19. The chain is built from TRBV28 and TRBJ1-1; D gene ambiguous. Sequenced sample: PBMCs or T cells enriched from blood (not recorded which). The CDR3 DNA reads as TGTGCCAGCAGTTTAAGGAACAGGAACACTGAAGCTTTCTTT. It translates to CASSLRNRNTEAFF. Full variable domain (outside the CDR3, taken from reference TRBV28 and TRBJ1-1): DVKVTQSSRYLVKRTGEKVFLECVQDMDHENMFWYRQDPGLGLRLIYFSYDVKMKEKGDIPEGYSVSREKKERFSLILESASTNQTSMYLCASSLRNRNTEAFFGQGTRLTVV.